The next 26 T cell receptor beta chains were all read from a single sample in a study of T cells after yellow fever vaccination. TCRdb recomputed calls from the 5' RACE reads with MiXCR, one row per CDR3 protein. The top ten hold roughly a third of the sample, which has over 45,000 distinct CDR3 sequences, 5% to 6.5% seen once. Sequences were derived from PBMCs, either bulk or a sorted T-cell subset (CD4+, CD8+, memory, or dextramer-sorted; not recorded which), sampled on the day of the yellow fever booster vaccination. These receptors all come from a man aged 18 to 30 who received the YFV17D yellow fever vaccine.

This clonotype was found many times. The V and J genes are TRBV20-1 and TRBJ1-2, with TRBD1 matching over 11 bases. This CDR3 region has 13 residues. Germline V gene sequence: CDR1 DFQATT, CDR2 SNEGSKA (reference sequence). V lost 5 bases, J lost 6 bases, and 5 bases stayed unmatched. CDR3 in amino acids: CSAPGTGGDGYTF. CDR3 sequence (DNA): TGCAGTGCTCCCGGGACAGGGGGGGATGGCTACACCTTC.

V usage is TRBV5-1 and J usage is TRBJ2-7; 7 nucleotides align to TRBD1. Germline CDR1 is SGHRS and CDR2 is YFSETQ. Germline trimming cut 0 bases from V and 6 bases from J; bases unmatched to any gene: 9. The CDR3 loop spans 15 amino acids. The CDR3 loop reads CASSLGEGAGGEQYF. CDR3 coding DNA: TGCGCCAGCAGCTTGGGCGAGGGGGCGGGCGGCGAGCAGTACTTC.

This clonotype was counted many times. This chain joins TRBV12-3 or TRBV12-4 and TRBJ2-2; D uncertain. This CDR3 is built from 15 residues. Trimming pared 3 bases from V and 3 bases from J, leaving 11 bases between. In DNA, the CDR3 is TGTGCCAGCAGTTTCAAGGTGTGGGACACCGGGGAGCTGTTTTTT. Amino acids: CASSFKVWDTGELFF.

This clonotype was seen repeatedly, ten times or more. The chain is built from TRBV28 and TRBJ1-1, with D perhaps matching TRBD1 (5 bases). This CDR3 is 11 amino acids long. Trimming stripped 8 bases from V and 6 bases from J, with 10 bases between. Germline V gives CDR1 MDHEN, CDR2 SYDVKM. CDR3 DNA: TGTGCCAGCCACGACAGCGCTGAAGCTTTCTTT. It codes for CASHDSAEAFF.

This clonotype was seen a handful of times. The gene calls are TRBV7-3 and TRBJ1-1, with D hard to call. This CDR3 is 16 amino acids long. Trimming took 1 base from V and 8 from J, leaving 20 bases between them. Per the germline V gene, CDR1 is SGHTA and CDR2 is FQGTGA. The CDR3 loop reads CASSLKGPGPFTEAFF. In DNA form, the CDR3 reads TGTGCCAGCAGCTTAAAAGGACCAGGTCCCTTCACGGAAGCTTTCTTT.

There are many counts of this clonotype. This chain connects TRBV4-3 to TRBJ1-3; D gene ambiguous. Deletions cut 0 bases from V and 2 bases from J, with 14 bases between. Per germline, CDR1 LGHNA and CDR2 YSLEER. The CDR3 covers 17 residues. The CDR3 here is CASSQESTPIPGNTIYF. The DNA for the CDR3 is TGCGCCAGCAGCCAAGAGTCAACCCCAATCCCTGGAAACACCATATATTTT.

This clonotype was detected many times. The genes are TRBV4-1 and TRBJ1-1; D uncertain. Germline assignment: CDR1 MGHRA and CDR2 YSYEKL. This CDR3 contains 14 residues. Deletions cut 1 base from V and 1 base from J, with 7 bases between. This CDR3 is CASSQAAGNTEAFF. In DNA, the CDR3 is TGCGCCAGCAGCCAAGCGGCGGGGAACACTGAAGCTTTCTTT.

The rearrangement links TRBV18 to TRBJ2-2; D remains ambiguous. The CDR3 runs 12 residues. The V and J ends lost 5 bases and 0 bases respectively, with 1 base between them. The germline gives CDR1 KGHSH, CDR2 LQKENI. CDR3 sequence reads: CASSANTGELFF. The CDR3 DNA reads TGTGCCAGCTCAGCGAACACCGGGGAGCTGTTTTTT. Based on the CDR3 plus reference TRBV18 and TRBJ2-2, the full variable domain is NAGVMQNPRHLVRRRGQEARLRCSPMKGHSHVYWYRQLPEEGLKFMVYLQKENIIDESGMPKERFSAEFPKEGPSILRIQQVVRGDSAAYFCASSANTGELFFGEGSRLTVL.

The J gene is TRBJ1-2, the V gene TRBV4-3, with D perhaps TRBD1 (5 bases). The CDR3 is made up of 15 amino acids. The germline gives CDR1 LGHNA, CDR2 YSLEER. Trimming left V 1 base short and J 8 bases short, with 17 bases between. CDR3 sequence reads: CASSQGKGRGGGYTF. The DNA of the CDR3 is TGCGCCAGCAGCCAAGGGAAGGGAAGGGGCGGCGGCTACACCTTC.

This clonotype was recorded many times. This CDR3 reads CASSQDRTGHTEAFF. Here the CDR3 DNA reads TGCGCCAGCAGCCAAGATAGGACAGGGCACACTGAAGCTTTCTTT. This chain joins TRBV4-1 and TRBJ1-1; 8 bases map to TRBD1. CDR1 and CDR2 from the germline V gene are MGHRA and YSYEKL. The CDR3 sequence is 15 residues long. V dropped 0 bases and J dropped 3; count of bases not matched to a gene: 3.

This clonotype was picked up many times. The chain recombines TRBV7-6 with TRBJ1-5; TRBD1 is a possible D gene (5 bases). V lost 1 base and J lost 4, with 11 bases in between. Germline V gene sequence: CDR1 SGHVS, CDR2 FNYEAQ. This CDR3 has 15 amino acids. Here the CDR3 DNA reads TGTGCCAGCAGCTTAGATGACAGCCAGAATCAGCCCCAGCATTTT. Translated: CASSLDDSQNQPQHF.

This clonotype was seen repeatedly, ten times or more. The CDR3 DNA reads as TGCGCCAGCAGCCAAGATGGGACAGGGCTCCCGCCCTTCTCCTACGAGCAGTACGTC. Translated, it gives CASSQDGTGLPPFSYEQYV. V usage is TRBV4-1 and J usage is TRBJ2-7; 9 bases are shared with TRBD1. V gave up 0 bases and J gave up 0 bases; unmatched junction bases: 12. The CDR3 contains 19 residues. Germline V CDR1 and CDR2: MGHRA, YSYEKL.

In its sample, this clonotype was seen many times. V usage is TRBV5-1 and J usage is TRBJ2-1; TRBD2 agrees at 9 bases. V was pared by 4 bases and J by 4 bases, with 6 bases of the junction left unmatched. The CDR3 has 15 amino acids. Germline V lookup: CDR1 SGHRS, CDR2 YFSETQ. DNA for the CDR3: TGCGCCAGCAGCAGGACTAGCGATGCGTACAATGAGCAGTTCTTC. It encodes CASSRTSDAYNEQFF.

This clonotype was found many times. This sequence joins TRBV5-1 and TRBJ2-1, with 7 bases that match TRBD1. The CDR3 loop spans 14 amino acids. With 4 bases clipped from V and 2 bases from J, the junction kept 3 bases outside the gene matches. The V gene's germline CDR1 is SGHRS and CDR2 YFSETQ. For the CDR3, the DNA is TGCGCCAGCAGCCCTGGACAGGCCTACAATGAGCAGTTCTTC. Translated: CASSPGQAYNEQFF.

Comment on this clonotype: This sequence may be a read error, since a much larger clone differs from it by one base. The chain recombines TRBV2 with TRBJ2-7; tentative D call: TRBD1 (5 bases). The germline CDR1 and CDR2 sequences are SNHLY and FYNNEI. CDR3 size: 15 residues. The CDR3 here is CSTHSRYGAAYEQYF. The CDR3 DNA reads TGTTCCACTCATTCCCGTTATGGGGCGGCCTACGAGCAGTACTTC. Using reference TRBV2 and TRBJ2-7 for the parts outside the CDR3, the full variable domain is EPEVTQTPSHQVTQMGQEVILRCVPISNHLYFYWYRQILGQKVEFLVSFYNNEISEKSEIFDDQFSVERPDGSNFTLKIRSTKLEDSAMYFCSTHSRYGAAYEQYFGPGTRLTVT.

The chain is built from TRBV5-1 and TRBJ2-5, with 11 bases fitting TRBD2. Germline loops: CDR1 SGHRS, CDR2 YFSETQ. The CDR3 spans 15 residues. Trimming removed 4 bases from V and 1 base from J; junction bases left unmatched: 3. CDR3 protein: CASSASGGFQETQYF. CDR3 sequence (DNA): TGCGCCAGCAGCGCTAGCGGGGGGTTCCAAGAGACCCAGTACTTC.

This clonotype was seen a few times. V gene TRBV4-3 combines with J gene TRBJ1-6; D not resolved. The CDR3 covers 17 residues. The germline gives CDR1 LGHNA, CDR2 YSLEER. The V end was cut by 1 base, the J end by 6 bases, with 16 bases between. The CDR3 DNA is TGCGCCAGCAGCCAAGGCCCCGGTCGCCATATTAATTCACCCCTCCACTTT. The encoded protein is CASSQGPGRHINSPLHF.

Many counts were recorded for this clonotype. The V call is TRBV5-1, the J call TRBJ2-7; 9 bases line up with TRBD1. The CDR3 sequence is 14 residues long. Trimming removed 4 bases from V and 5 bases from J; junction bases left unmatched: 7. Germline CDR1 is SGHRS and CDR2 is YFSETQ. The CDR3 nucleotides read TGCGCCAGCAGCGAGGACAGGGGTAACCACGAGCAGTACTTC. Amino acids: CASSEDRGNHEQYF.

A few counts support this clonotype. This chain links TRBV7-2 with TRBJ2-7, with 8 positions matching TRBD1. V lost 5 bases and J lost 5; bases outside the gene matches: 5. Germline V lookup: CDR1 SGHTA, CDR2 FQGNSA. CDR3 length equals 13 residues. The CDR3 DNA sequence: TGTGCCAGCAGCCCCCAGACAGGGGACGAGCAGTACGTC. The encoded protein is CASSPQTGDEQYV.

The sample holds many counts of this clonotype. The chain's CDR3 is CASRGQGDWDGYTF. The CDR3 nucleotides are TGTGCCAGCAGGGGACAGGGGGATTGGGATGGCTACACCTTC. The chain combines TRBV7-9 with TRBJ1-2; 11 nucleotides line up with TRBD1. This CDR3 contains 14 residues. Germline V gene sequence: CDR1 SEHNR, CDR2 FQNEAQ (reference sequence). V trimming: 6 bases; J trimming: 6 bases; junction bases outside the gene matches: 6.

This clonotype has just a few counts. The V and J genes are TRBV10-3 and TRBJ2-7; 9 bases line up with TRBD2. V dropped 11 bases and J dropped 1; count of bases not matched to a gene: 12. This CDR3 region has 15 residues. CDR1 and CDR2 (germline): ENHRY, SYGVKD. As DNA, the CDR3 is TGTGCCGTCGGAGGGAGCGGGGGGAATTCCTACGAGCAGTACTTC. Translation gives CAVGGSGGNSYEQYF.

This clonotype was observed a few times. This chain uses TRBV27 with TRBJ2-7, with unresolved D. V lost 8 bases, J lost 0 bases, and 14 bases lay in between. The CDR3 has 14 residues. CDR1 and CDR2 from the germline V gene are MNHEY and SMNVEV (reference sequence). CDR3 DNA sequence: TGTGCCAGCGCTATAAAGGACGGCTCCTACGAGCAGTACTTC. This translates into CASAIKDGSYEQYF.

This clonotype was seen repeatedly, ten times or more. This sequence joins TRBV7-2 and TRBJ1-1, with 7 bases fitting TRBD1. The CDR3 is 15 residues long. V was pared by 1 base and J by 2 bases, with 4 bases of the junction left unmatched. Germline V gene lookup returns CDR1 SGHTA and CDR2 FQGNSA. The CDR3 loop is CASSLGQGGNTEAFF. Here the CDR3 DNA reads TGTGCCAGCAGCTTAGGACAGGGTGGAAACACTGAAGCTTTCTTT. Full variable domain (missing parts from reference TRBV7-2 and TRBJ1-1): GAGVSQSPSNKVTEKGKDVELRCDPISGHTALYWYRQSLGQGLEFLIYFQGNSAPDKSGLPSDRFSAERTGGSVSTLTIQRTQQEDSAVYLCASSLGQGGNTEAFFGQGTRLTVV.

This clonotype was seen more than once but under ten times. V is TRBV7-2 and J is TRBJ2-2; D may be TRBD1 (6 bases). The CDR3 is made up of 16 amino acids. V was cut by 11 bases and J by 3 bases, with 22 bases left in between. The V gene's germline CDR1 is SGHTA and CDR2 FQGNSA. The CDR3 spells CASAYAGRGDTGELFF. The CDR3 DNA reads as TGTGCCTCAGCTTACGCGGGCAGGGGCGACACCGGGGAGCTGTTTTTT.

The rearrangement uses TRBV18 and TRBJ2-3; 10 nucleotides align to TRBD1. The CDR3 extends over 18 amino acids. Germline V gene lookup returns CDR1 KGHSH and CDR2 LQKENI. V was clipped by 1 base and J by 5 bases; unmatched bases: 12. The CDR3 loop is CASSPRVIGTGERDTQYF. For the CDR3, the DNA is TGTGCCAGCTCACCACGCGTCATCGGGACAGGGGAACGAGATACGCAGTATTTT.

Ten or more counts support this clonotype. The chain uses TRBV12-3 or TRBV12-4 and TRBJ1-2; D gene uncertain. CDR3 length: 13 residues. V was shortened by 5 bases and J by 4 bases, with 11 bases between the two germline ends. CDR3 residues: CASSASRIYGYTF. CDR3 coding DNA: TGTGCCAGCAGTGCAAGCCGGATCTATGGCTACACCTTC.